The following is a T cell receptor beta chain sequence with its context. No antigen is known for it. The CDR3 length is 13 residues. The germline V gene has CDR1 SGHDT and CDR2 YYEEEE. V shed 1 base and J shed 8 bases, with 10 bases lying between them. This was the immunoSEQ v3.0 assay at survey level. The repertoire was sequenced with immunoSEQ multiplex PCR; TCRdb's copy has only in-frame clones and lacks some. In the table there are about 30,000 clones, over 75% of which are singletons. This sample is part of a study of long-term antiretroviral therapy in people with HIV. Study-level findings and limits: Repertoires in HIV (unlike those of controls) had narrower CDR3 length ranges.

Each contributor possessed a minimum of one pre-ART and a minimum of two post-ART PBMC samples. The source was unsorted PBMCs, collected 3 years after starting antiretroviral therapy. V usage is TRBV5-6 and J usage is TRBJ2-1; the D gene is possibly TRBD2 (6 bases). The source is a man aged 35 to 55 with HIV. As DNA, the CDR3 is TGTGCCAGCAGCTTGTCGGAGGGAGATGAGCAGTTCTTC. This gives the protein CASSLSEGDEQFF. Full variable domain (remainder filled in from reference TRBV5-6 and TRBJ2-1): DAGVTQSPTHLIKTRGQQVTLRCSPKSGHDTVSWYQQALGQGPQFIFQYYEEEERQRGNFPDRFSGHQFPNYSSELNVNALLLGDSALYLCASSLSEGDEQFFGPGTRLTVL.